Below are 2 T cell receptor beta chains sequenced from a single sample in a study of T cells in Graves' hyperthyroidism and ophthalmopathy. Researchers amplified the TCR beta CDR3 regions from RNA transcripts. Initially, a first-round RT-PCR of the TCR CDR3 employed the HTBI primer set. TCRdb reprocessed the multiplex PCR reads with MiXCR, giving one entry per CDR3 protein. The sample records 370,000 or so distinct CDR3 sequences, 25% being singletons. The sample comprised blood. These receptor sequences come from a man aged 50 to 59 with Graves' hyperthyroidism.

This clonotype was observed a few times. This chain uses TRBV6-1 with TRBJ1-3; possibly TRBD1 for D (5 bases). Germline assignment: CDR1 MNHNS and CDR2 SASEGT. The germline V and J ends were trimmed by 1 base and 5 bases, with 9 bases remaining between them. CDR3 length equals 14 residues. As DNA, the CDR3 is TGTGCCAGCAGTGAAGAGGACACTCGAAACACCATATATTTT. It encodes CASSEEDTRNTIYF.

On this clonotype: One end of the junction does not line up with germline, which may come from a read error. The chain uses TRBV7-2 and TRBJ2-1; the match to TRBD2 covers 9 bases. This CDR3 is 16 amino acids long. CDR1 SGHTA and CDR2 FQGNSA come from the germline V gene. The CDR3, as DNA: TGCGCCAGCAGTGATCGGCGCGGGGGGGGCTACAATGAGCAGTTCTTC. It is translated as CASSDRRGGGYNEQFF.